Included here is one T cell receptor beta chain sequence, with context. Its target is not known. This sample was taken from a study of T cells after posttransplantation cyclophosphamide. Findings and limits, study-wide: Skin or GI-infiltrating T cells shared few TRB sequences with blood. After PTCy, TRB diversity resembled that of CNI/methotrexate controls.

V was clipped by 4 bases and J by 0 bases; unmatched bases: 3. The V gene's germline CDR1 is KGHSH and CDR2 LQKENI. The CDR3 extends over 14 amino acids. TCRdb's copy holds only in-frame clones and misses some; the assay was immunoSEQ multiplex PCR. Altogether 45,000 or so clones are present, about 91% being singletons, with the ten largest covering approximately 3.1%. This related bone marrow graft donor gave peripheral blood on the day of marrow donation. The TCR originated in a woman aged 45 to 65 in good health and a related stem cell transplant donor. What was sequenced was PBMCs. V gene TRBV18 combines with J gene TRBJ2-7; 7 nucleotides align to TRBD1. The DNA for the CDR3 is TGTGCCAGCTCACTCCGGGACAGCTCCTACGAGCAGTACTTC. As protein: CASSLRDSSYEQYF. The variable domain in full, with the rest retrieved from reference TRBV18 and TRBJ2-7, is NAGVMQNPRHLVRRRGQEARLRCSPMKGHSHVYWYRQLPEEGLKFMVYLQKENIIDESGMPKERFSAEFPKEGPSILRIQQVVRGDSAAYFCASSLRDSSYEQYFGPGTRLTVT.